This T cell receptor (beta chain) was recovered during a study of T cells after yellow fever vaccination. TCRdb itself ran the 5' RACE reads through MiXCR, one entry per CDR3 protein. The data contain approximately 12,000 distinct CDR3 sequences, about 5% of them singletons. This clonotype has at least ten counts. The V gene lost 1 base and the J gene lost 9 bases, with 19 bases spanning the gap. The CDR3 extends over 16 amino acids. CDR1 and CDR2 (germline): LGHNA, YNFKEQ. The genes are TRBV4-2 and TRBJ2-1; TRBD1 might be the D (5 bases). The source was PBMCs, either bulk or a sorted T-cell subset (CD4+, CD8+, memory, or dextramer-sorted; not recorded which), collected on the day of the yellow fever booster vaccination. The sequence came from a man younger than 45 who received the YFV17D yellow fever vaccine. The CDR3 coding sequence is TGTGCCAGCAGCCAAGTCGGAGCAGGGTTGGTCAGTGAGCAGTTCTTC. Protein product: CASSQVGAGLVSEQFF.